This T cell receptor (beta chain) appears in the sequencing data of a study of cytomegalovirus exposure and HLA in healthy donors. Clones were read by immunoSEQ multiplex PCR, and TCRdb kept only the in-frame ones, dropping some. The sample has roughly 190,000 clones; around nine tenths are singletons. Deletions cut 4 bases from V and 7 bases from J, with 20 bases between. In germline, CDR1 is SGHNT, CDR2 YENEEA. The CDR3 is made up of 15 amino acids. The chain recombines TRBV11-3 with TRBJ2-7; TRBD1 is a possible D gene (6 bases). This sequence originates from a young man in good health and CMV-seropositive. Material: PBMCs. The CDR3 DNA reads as TGTGCCAGCAGCTATCCACAGGGTGGCCGGAGGGAGCAGTACTTC. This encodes CASSYPQGGRREQYF. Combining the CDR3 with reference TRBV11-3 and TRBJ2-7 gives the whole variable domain EAGVVQSPRYKIIEKKQPVAFWCNPISGHNTLYWYLQNLGQGPELLIRYENEEAVDDSQLPKDRFSAERLKGVDSTLKIQPAELGDSAVYLCASSYPQGGRREQYFGPGTRLTVT.